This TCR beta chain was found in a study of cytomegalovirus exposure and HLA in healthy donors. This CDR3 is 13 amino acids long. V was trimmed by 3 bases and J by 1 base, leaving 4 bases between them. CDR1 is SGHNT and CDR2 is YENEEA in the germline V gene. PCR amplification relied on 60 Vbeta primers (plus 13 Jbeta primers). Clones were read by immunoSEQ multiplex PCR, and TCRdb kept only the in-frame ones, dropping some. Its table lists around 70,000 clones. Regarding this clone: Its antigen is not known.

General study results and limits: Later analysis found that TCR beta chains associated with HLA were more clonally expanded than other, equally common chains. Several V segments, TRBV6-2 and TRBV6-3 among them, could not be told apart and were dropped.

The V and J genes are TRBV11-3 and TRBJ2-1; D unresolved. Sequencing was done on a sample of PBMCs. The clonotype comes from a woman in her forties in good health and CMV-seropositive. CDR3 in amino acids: CASSFSSYNEQFF. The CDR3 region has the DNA TGTGCCAGCAGCTTTTCTTCCTACAATGAGCAGTTCTTC.